This TCR beta chain stems from a study of cytomegalovirus exposure and HLA in healthy donors. 13 Jbeta primers and 60 Vbeta primers were used for the PCR. Sequenced by immunoSEQ multiplex PCR; TCRdb stores in-frame clones only, minus some. The data show 150,000 to 200,000 clones, with about 68% seen just once and over 2.5% held by the top ten. The CDR3 is 16 residues long. The V gene lost 0 bases and the J gene lost 6 bases, with 18 bases spanning the gap. The TCR originated in a female donor in good health and CMV-seronegative. This rearrangement joins TRBV23-1 to TRBJ2-7, with D perhaps matching TRBD1 (6 bases). TRBV23-1 is assigned to the ORF class and has an uncertain function. Sequenced material: PBMCs. The CDR3 reads CASSQSCGQTIAEQYF. Here the CDR3 DNA reads TGCGCCAGCAGTCAATCATGCGGACAGACTATTGCCGAGCAGTACTTC.